These 23 T cell receptor beta chains were sequenced from one sample in a study of T cell responses to AZD1222 COVID-19 vaccine. The protocol was immunoSEQ multiplex PCR, while the TCRdb copy is restricted to in-frame clones and leaves out a portion. The table lists 75,000 to 100,000 clones, around 91% of them singletons. Specimen: peripheral blood, collected on day 0 of AZD1222 vaccination. Receptors originate from an adult in good health.

The gene calls are TRBV7-2 and TRBJ2-2; 8 nucleotides match TRBD2. The V segment lost 1 base and the J segment 6 bases; nucleotides outside the gene matches: 7. Germline CDR1 is SGHTA and CDR2 is FQGNSA. This CDR3 spans 16 amino acids. CDR3 sequence reads: CASSLVDGGAAGELFF. CDR3 sequence (DNA): TGTGCCAGCAGCTTAGTAGACGGGGGGGCCGCCGGGGAGCTGTTTTTT. Filled out from reference TRBV7-2 and TRBJ2-2, the complete variable domain reads GAGVSQSPSNKVTEKGKDVELRCDPISGHTALYWYRQSLGQGLEFLIYFQGNSAPDKSGLPSDRFSAERTGGSVSTLTIQRTQQEDSAVYLCASSLVDGGAAGELFFGEGSRLTVL.

J is TRBJ1-1 and V is TRBV4-3; possibly TRBD1 for D (5 bases). The V end lost 3 bases, the J end lost 1 base, and 9 bases lay between the germline ends. Germline CDR1 LGHNA, CDR2 YSLEER. The CDR3 covers 14 residues. CDR3 coding DNA: TGCGCCAGCAGCCATCTCGACAGGAACACTGAAGCTTTCTTT. Its translation: CASSHLDRNTEAFF.

The CDR3 protein is CASSRWGNSYEQYF. The CDR3 nucleotides are TGTGCCAGCAGTCGGTGGGGGAACTCCTACGAGCAGTACTTC. This chain links TRBV5-4 with TRBJ2-7; tentatively, D is TRBD1 or TRBD2 (5 bases each). V dropped 5 bases and J dropped 0 bases, with 12 bases sitting between them. This CDR3 has 14 amino acids. CDR1 is SGHNT, CDR2 YYREEE, per germline (reference sequence). Looking up the rest from reference TRBV5-4 and TRBJ2-7 gives the full variable domain: ETGVTQSPTHLIKTRGQQVTLRCSSQSGHNTVSWYQQALGQGPQFIFQYYREEENGRGNFPPRFSGLQFPNYSSELNVNALELDDSALYLCASSRWGNSYEQYFGPGTRLTVT.

The rearrangement uses TRBV3-1 (or the pseudogene TRBV3-2) and TRBJ2-1; D could derive from TRBD1 or TRBD2 (5 bases each). Trimming took 7 bases from V and 8 from J, leaving 21 bases between them. Per the germline V gene, CDR1 is LGHDT and CDR2 is YNNKEL (reference sequence). The CDR3 consists of 15 residues. In DNA form, the CDR3 reads TGTGCCAGCATCAACACAATACAGGTTAGCGATGAGCAGTTCTTC. Protein: CASINTIQVSDEQFF.

This chain connects TRBV11-2 to TRBJ2-7; tentatively, D is TRBD1 or TRBD2 (5 bases each). CDR1 is SGHAT and CDR2 is FQNNGV in the germline V gene. The CDR3 sequence is 15 residues long. The V end lost 1 base, the J end lost 6 bases, and 16 bases lay between the germline ends. The CDR3: CASSLARSDGGEQYF. As DNA, the CDR3 is TGTGCCAGCAGCTTAGCCAGGTCTGATGGGGGCGAGCAGTACTTC.

The V gene is TRBV7-2, the J gene TRBJ1-2, with D tentatively TRBD1 (5 bases). CDR3 length equals 13 residues. CDR1 SGHTA and CDR2 FQGNSA come from the germline V gene. Trimming left V 5 bases short and J 3 bases short, with 10 bases between. The CDR3 DNA is TGTGCCAGCAGCCACGACAGTTACTATGGCTACACCTTC. Its translation is CASSHDSYYGYTF.

The V and J genes are TRBV12-1 and TRBJ2-3; the D segment call TRBD1 is taken from the table without a DNA check. TRBV12-1 has pseudogene status. This CDR3 has 16 residues. The CDR3: CASSPPEGVSTDTQYF. As DNA, the CDR3 is TGTGCCAGCAGCCCCCCCGAAGGGGTTAGCACAGATACGCAGTATTTT.

The rearrangement uses TRBV6-6 and TRBJ1-5; TRBD1 might be the D (6 bases). V was pared by 5 bases and J by 0 bases, with 17 bases between. CDR1 MNHNY and CDR2 SVGAGI come from the germline V gene (reference sequence). The CDR3 sequence is 17 residues long. CDR3 protein: CASSLQPGQYSNQPQHF. CDR3 DNA sequence: TGTGCCAGCAGTCTACAGCCTGGACAGTATAGCAATCAGCCCCAGCATTTT.

This rearrangement joins TRBV7-8 to TRBJ1-4, with D possibly matching TRBD1 (6 bases). The V end was cut by 5 bases, the J end by 8 bases, with 15 bases between. This CDR3 contains 14 residues. Germline-derived CDR1 and CDR2 are SGHVS and FQNEAQ. CDR3 in DNA: TGTGCCAGCAGCGTCGGGCAGGGGAAGGAAAAACTGTTTTTT. It translates to CASSVGQGKEKLFF. The variable domain in full, with the rest retrieved from reference TRBV7-8 and TRBJ1-4, is GAGVSQSPRYKVAKRGQDVALRCDPISGHVSLFWYQQALGQGPEFLTYFQNEAQLDKSGLPSDRFFAERPEGSVSTLKIQRTQQEDSAVYLCASSVGQGKEKLFFGSGTQLSVL.

This CDR3 reads CASSPGFRYEQYF. The CDR3 bases are TGCGCCAGCAGCCCGGGGTTCCGCTACGAGCAGTACTTC. The V and J genes are TRBV5-1 and TRBJ2-7, with TRBD2 as a possible D gene (5 bases). V lost 4 bases and J 3 bases, leaving 11 bases between the germline ends. The germline V gene encodes CDR1 SGHRS and CDR2 YFSETQ. This CDR3 has 13 amino acids.

The chain combines TRBV5-8 with TRBJ2-5, with 8 bases lining up with TRBD1. Trimming removed 3 bases from V and 5 bases from J; junction bases left unmatched: 6. This CDR3 is 14 amino acids long. Germline V gene data show CDR1 as SGHTS and CDR2 as YDEGEE. The CDR3 protein is CASSSQGAVETQYF. CDR3 DNA sequence: TGTGCCAGCAGCTCTCAGGGGGCAGTGGAGACCCAGTACTTC.

V and J are TRBV18 and TRBJ1-1; no firm D call. V dropped 4 bases and J dropped 1 base, with 16 bases sitting between them. The CDR3 runs 16 residues. Germline loops: CDR1 KGHSH, CDR2 LQKENI. DNA of the CDR3: TGTGCCAGCTCACAGGTGATTGTAGAAGGGAACACTGAAGCTTTCTTT. It is translated as CASSQVIVEGNTEAFF.

This chain joins TRBV29-1 and TRBJ1-1; D unresolved. The length of the CDR3 is 11 residues. Looked up from germline, CDR1 is SQVTM and CDR2 is ANQGSEA. Trimming stripped 6 bases from V and 6 bases from J, with 11 bases between. The CDR3 spells CSVRENSEAFF. CDR3 in DNA: TGCAGCGTCCGAGAAAACTCTGAAGCTTTCTTT.

This chain uses TRBV18 with TRBJ1-3; the D is unclear. The length of the CDR3 is 13 residues. Trimming left V 3 bases short and J 4 bases short, with 7 bases between. Germline lookup yields CDR1 KGHSH and CDR2 LQKENI. The CDR3 nucleotides are TGTGCCAGCTCACCTAATACGGGAAACACCATATATTTT. Amino acid sequence: CASSPNTGNTIYF.

The chain recombines TRBV10-3 with TRBJ1-2; the D gene is possibly TRBD1 (6 bases). With 8 bases removed from V and 5 bases from J, the gap between germline ends came to 12 bases. CDR1 and CDR2 from the germline V gene are ENHRY and SYGVKD. The CDR3 sequence is 12 residues long. CDR3 sequence: CAIVDRGYGYTF. The CDR3 DNA is TGTGCCATCGTGGACAGAGGTTATGGCTACACCTTC.

CDR3 amino acids: CASSLDRPGAFF. In nucleotides, the CDR3 is TGTGCCAGCAGTCTCGACAGACCTGGGGCTTTCTTT. This chain connects TRBV6-2 or TRBV6-3 to TRBJ1-1; maybe TRBD1 (5 bases). CDR3 size: 12 residues. Trimming cost V 5 bases and J 11 bases, with 15 bases left between them. Germline CDR1 MNHEY, CDR2 SVGEGT.

The rearrangement links TRBV7-8 to TRBJ1-2; maybe TRBD1 (6 bases). CDR3 length equals 15 residues. V was shortened by 4 bases and J by 8 bases, with 20 bases between the two germline ends. CDR1 and CDR2 (germline): SGHVS, FQNEAQ. The DNA for the CDR3 is TGTGCCAGCAGCTCCAATAGCCCTGACAGGAGCGGCTACACCTTC. It is translated as CASSSNSPDRSGYTF.

This rearrangement joins TRBV7-2 to TRBJ2-3; 10 bases are a match to TRBD2. V dropped 9 bases and J dropped 4; count of bases not matched to a gene: 7. The CDR3 spans 14 residues. CDR1 is SGHTA, CDR2 FQGNSA, per germline. CDR3 nucleotide sequence: TGTGCCAGTAGAGCGGGGGGGGGCGCAGATACGCAGTATTTT. Translation: CASRAGGGADTQYF.

The J gene is TRBJ1-5, the V gene TRBV7-2; D is unclear. The CDR3 loop spans 13 amino acids. Between the trimmed V and J ends, which lost 2 bases and 7 bases, there was a span of 9 bases. The germline gives CDR1 SGHTA, CDR2 FQGNSA. As DNA, the CDR3 is TGTGCCAGCAGCTTATCGGGCGCACAGCCCCAGCATTTT. Residues: CASSLSGAQPQHF.

This chain's CDR3 is CASSLDGTVNSPLHF. CDR3 bases: TGTGCCAGCAGCTTAGACGGGACAGTCAATTCACCCCTCCACTTT. The chain employs TRBV7-8 and TRBJ1-6; 7 bases fit TRBD1. The CDR3 sequence is 15 residues long. Germline V gives CDR1 SGHVS, CDR2 FQNEAQ. The ends lost 1 base at V and 7 bases at J; junction bases unmatched: 4.

The J gene is TRBJ1-3, the V gene TRBV13; D is uncertain. Germline CDR1 and CDR2: PRHDT and FYEKMQ (reference sequence). V gave up 0 bases and J gave up 8 bases, with 5 bases separating them. The CDR3 runs 12 residues. The CDR3 region is CASSLGPDTIYF. CDR3 nucleotides: TGTGCCAGCAGCTTAGGTCCGGACACCATATATTTT.

This rearrangement joins TRBV7-8 to TRBJ1-5, with TRBD1 as a possible D gene (6 bases). Germline CDR1 and CDR2: SGHVS and FQNEAQ. Trimming left V 3 bases short and J 3 bases short, with 12 bases between. The CDR3 loop spans 15 amino acids. The CDR3 sequence is CASSLGATDNQPQHF. DNA for the CDR3: TGTGCCAGCAGCTTGGGGGCGACAGACAATCAGCCCCAGCATTTT.

The V and J genes are TRBV5-1 and TRBJ1-1, with D tentatively TRBD1 (6 bases). V was cut by 5 bases and J by 6 bases, with 14 bases left in between. Germline loops: CDR1 SGHRS, CDR2 YFSETQ. The CDR3 runs 13 residues. The CDR3 DNA reads TGCGCCAGCAGGTTAGGGGGACGAGCTGAAGCTTTCTTT. The encoded protein is CASRLGGRAEAFF.